This T cell receptor beta chain is drawn from a study of PD-L1 blockade in urothelial cancer listed by TCRdb under 2017. Concerning the study at large: Therapy was started in 2014 for all patients, and atezolizumab 1,200 mg was administered intravenously every 3 weeks. About 90% of the roughly 29 patients were males with bladder-origin urothelial cancer, and 18 of 29 reported a prior smoking history. An ECOG performance status of 0 or 1 was recorded for the patients, and 0 to 3 prior chemotherapy regimens had been received by the patients. Blood samples were analyzed 3 weeks after the start of treatment (second dose) and 6 weeks after the start of treatment. Blood samples gave median yields of about 150,000 T cells and tens of thousands of unique TCRs, along with a median clonality of about 0.084. An exploratory multi-omic analysis was conducted of the somatic, immune and clinical correlates of response to PD-L1 blockade with atezolizumab in urothelial cancer. Pretreatment tumor samples, along with matched peripheral blood serially collected before and after atezolizumab treatment, were subjected to TCR sequencing. Durable clinical benefit was defined as a progression-free survival longer than 6 months, and TCR features were additionally tested against progression-free survival and overall survival. In the same patients, pretreatment tumors underwent whole exome sequencing and RNA sequencing in addition to TCR sequencing. Roughly nine patients achieved durable clinical benefit and approximately 20 did not. Pretreatment blood TCR-seq was available for 27 to 30 patients, at least one posttreatment blood collection was obtained for roughly 24 patients, and tumor TCR-seq was available for roughly 24 patients. The investigation overall reported the following: Small sample size (n ≈ 28) and many exploratory analyses mean the results are intended to be hypothesis-generating. Greater expansion of tumor-associated TCR clones in peripheral blood 3 weeks after the start of treatment was observed in patients with durable benefit (n of about 24, p = 0.022). A pretreatment peripheral blood TCR clonality below the median was linked to improved progression-free and overall survival.

A total of 29 patients with locally advanced or metastatic urothelial carcinoma, treated at Memorial Sloan Kettering on a trial protocol, made up the cohort. Peripheral blood mononuclear cells were collected pretreatment and during treatment, with between 1 and 8 total time points obtained per patient. The Qiagen DNeasy Blood extraction kit was used to purify genomic DNA from total PBMCs and tumor samples. PBMCs were collected pretreatment and during treatment and were isolated and stored as previously described. As to this clone: What this receptor recognizes is not known. No per-base quality is available; no much larger clone lies one base away.

To estimate absolute template abundance from read counts, synthetic TCR analog templates were spiked into each PCR. Using the immunoSEQ assay, TCRbeta CDR3 regions were amplified from genomic DNA with bias-controlled V and J gene primers. Rearranged TCRbeta segments were sequenced at approximately 20X coverage. The authors' pipeline ran thus. Clustering was used to correct sequencing errors, and CDR3s were annotated against IMGT so that V, D and J genes could be assigned. Downstream analyses used only productive TCRbeta rearrangements and left out out-of-frame or stop-codon sequences. To compute clonality, Shannon entropy was normalized by the log of the number of unique productive sequences and then subtracted from one. Fisher's exact test with Benjamini-Hochberg correction, using a cutoff of adjusted p below 0.01, was how clones that differed between time points or between blood and tumor were identified. TCRdb re-hosts the immuneACCESS table, in-frame sequences only. Its copies lack some clones; in the studies checked, an unresolved V gene accounts for under half of them, and the cause for the rest is not known. The D gene and trimming were derived from the DNA, and the V and J assignments and clone size from that table. Recorded for this sample are around 100,000 clones; approximately 85% of them occurred a single time. The top ten hold 2.4% of the sample.

CDR1 and CDR2 were assigned from the germline V gene as SGHAT and FQNNGV. V is pruned by 0 bases and J by 5 bases, leaving 6 bases of the junction without a gene match. Including the terminal cysteine and phenylalanine, the CDR3 comprises 17 residues. Of all the DNA, just the CDR3 is kept, 51 bases in frame from base 1. This receptor was obtained from a man between 50 and 59 years old with urothelial cancer. The rearranged segments are TRBV11-2 and TRBJ2-5; 13 junctional bases match TRBD2. This specimen consisted of PBMCs, obtained around atezolizumab (anti-PD-L1) treatment. The CDR3 here reads CASSLEATSGGSETQYF. The sequenced DNA: TGTGCCAGCAGCTTAGAGGCGACTAGCGGGGGGTCGGAGACCCAGTACTTC. The full variable domain, with segments outside the CDR3 supplied by the reference TRBV11-2 and TRBJ2-5 proteins, appears as EAGVAQSPRYKIIEKRQSVAFWCNPISGHATLYWYQQILGQGPKLLIQFQNNGVVDDSQLPKDRFSAERLKGVDSTLKIQPAKLEDSAVYLCASSLEATSGGSETQYFGPGTRLLVL.